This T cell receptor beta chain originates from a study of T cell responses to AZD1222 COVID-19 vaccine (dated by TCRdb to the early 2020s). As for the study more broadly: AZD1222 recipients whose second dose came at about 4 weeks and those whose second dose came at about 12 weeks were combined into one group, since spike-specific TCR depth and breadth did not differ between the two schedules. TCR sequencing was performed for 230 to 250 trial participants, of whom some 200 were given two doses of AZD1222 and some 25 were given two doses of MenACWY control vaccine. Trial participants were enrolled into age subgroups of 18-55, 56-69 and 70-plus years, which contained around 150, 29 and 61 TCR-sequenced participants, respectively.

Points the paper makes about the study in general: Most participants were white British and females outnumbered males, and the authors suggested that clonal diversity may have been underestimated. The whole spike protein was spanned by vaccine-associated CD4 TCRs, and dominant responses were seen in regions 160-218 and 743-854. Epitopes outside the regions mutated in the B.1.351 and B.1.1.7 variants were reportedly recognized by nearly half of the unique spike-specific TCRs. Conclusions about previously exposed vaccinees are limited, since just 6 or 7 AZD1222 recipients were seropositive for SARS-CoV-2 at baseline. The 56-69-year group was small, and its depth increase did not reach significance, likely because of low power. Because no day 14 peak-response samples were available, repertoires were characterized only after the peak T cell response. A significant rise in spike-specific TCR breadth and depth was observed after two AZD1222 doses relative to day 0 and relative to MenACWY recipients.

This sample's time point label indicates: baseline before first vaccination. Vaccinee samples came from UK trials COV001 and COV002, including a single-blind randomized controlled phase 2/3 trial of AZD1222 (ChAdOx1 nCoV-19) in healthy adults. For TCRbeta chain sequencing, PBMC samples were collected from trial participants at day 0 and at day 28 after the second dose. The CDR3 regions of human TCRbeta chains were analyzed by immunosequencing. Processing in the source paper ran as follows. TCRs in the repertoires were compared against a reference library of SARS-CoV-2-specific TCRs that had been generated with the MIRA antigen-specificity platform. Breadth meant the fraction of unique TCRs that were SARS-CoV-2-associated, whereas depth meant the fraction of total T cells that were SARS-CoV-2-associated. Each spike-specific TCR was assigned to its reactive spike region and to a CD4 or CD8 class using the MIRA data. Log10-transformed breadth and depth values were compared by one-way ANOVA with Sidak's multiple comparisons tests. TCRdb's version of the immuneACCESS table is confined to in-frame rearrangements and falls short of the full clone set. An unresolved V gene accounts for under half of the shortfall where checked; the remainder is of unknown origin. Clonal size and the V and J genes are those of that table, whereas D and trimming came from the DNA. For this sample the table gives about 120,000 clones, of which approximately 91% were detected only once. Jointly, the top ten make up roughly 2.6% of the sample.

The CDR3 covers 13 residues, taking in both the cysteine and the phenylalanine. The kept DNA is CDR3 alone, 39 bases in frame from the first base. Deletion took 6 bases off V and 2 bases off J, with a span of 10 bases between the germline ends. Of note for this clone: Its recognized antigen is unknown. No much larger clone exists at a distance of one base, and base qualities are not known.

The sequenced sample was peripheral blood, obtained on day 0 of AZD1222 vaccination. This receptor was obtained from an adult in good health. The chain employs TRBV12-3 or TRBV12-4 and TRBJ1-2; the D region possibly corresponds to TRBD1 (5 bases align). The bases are TGTGCCAGCAGACGGGACGGCAACTATGGCTACACCTTC. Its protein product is CASRRDGNYGYTF.